The rows below give T cell receptor beta chains drawn from one sample of a study of early T cells in non-severe SARS-CoV-2 infection. TCRdb fed the 5' RACE reads into MiXCR, producing one record per CDR3 protein. Of more than 20,000 distinct CDR3 sequences listed, around 3.3% are singletons. Input material: whole blood. The receptors derive from an adult who was a healthcare worker with PCR-confirmed SARS-CoV-2 infection or an uninfected control (not recorded which). Each CDR3 is given with its conserved first and last residue. A D gene is named only where the DNA matches it firmly. A clone size is listed for some rows: how often the clone was seen (once, few, many), or a class if it is expanded.

>NA|TRBV12-3/TRBV12-4|few|TRBJ2-7
TGTGCCAGCAGTTTGAGGGCAGGGGCCTACGAGCAGTACTTC
CASSLRAGAYEQYF
>NA|TRBV6-6|many|TRBJ1-2
TGTGCCAGCAGCCCCGGGGGAGGCGGCTACACCTTC
CASSPGGGGYTF
>TRBD2|TRBV5-4|many|TRBJ2-2
TGTGCCAGCAGCCCGGGACTAGCTGACGGGGAGCTGTTTTTT
CASSPGLADGELFF
>TRBD1|TRBV7-9|many|TRBJ2-1
TGTGCCAGCAGCCTGCGGGACAGGAACAATGAGCAGTTCTTC
CASSLRDRNNEQFF
>NA|TRBV4-2|many|TRBJ2-7
TGTGCCAGCAGCCAAGACTTGGACTCCAACGCCTACGAGCAGTACTTC
CASSQDLDSNAYEQYF
>NA|TRBV20-1|medium-sized|TRBJ2-7
TGCAGTGCTAGAGAGAGACAGACCTACGAGCAGTACTTC
CSARERQTYEQYF
>NA|TRBV4-2|NA|TRBJ2-7
TGTGCCAGCAGCCAAGGAAGCGTCTACGAGCAGTACTTC
CASSQGSVYEQYF
>NA|TRBV29-1|many|TRBJ1-1
TGCAGCGTTGACCTGGCGGCAGGGACTGAAGCTTTCTTT
CSVDLAAGTEAFF
>NA|TRBV18|many|TRBJ2-6
TGTGCCAGCTCACCTGATGATTTAGGTGGATACTCTGGGGCCAACGTCCTGACTTTC
CASSPDDLGGYSGANVLTF
>NA|TRBV30|many|TRBJ1-4
TGTGCCTGGAGTGAGGGCAGATATGTCGAAAAACTGTTTTTT
CAWSEGRYVEKLFF
>NA|TRBV25-1|few|TRBJ1-1
TGTGCCAGCAGTCGTATCCAGACCCCTAACACTGAAGCTTTCTTT
CASSRIQTPNTEAFF
>TRBD1|TRBV18|few|TRBJ1-4
TGTGCCAGCTCACGCCTCGACAGGGGCGCAACTAATGAAAAACTGTTTTTT
CASSRLDRGATNEKLFF
>NA|TRBV24-1|NA|TRBJ2-7
TGTGCCATTGGGACCCTGGAGGGCGAGCAGTACTTC
CAIGTLEGEQYF
>NA|TRBV6-1|NA|TRBJ1-3
TGTGCCAGCAGCTGGGGACAAAACTCTGGAAACACCATATATTTT
CASSWGQNSGNTIYF
>NA|TRBV6-5|many|TRBJ2-1
TGTGCCAGCAGCCGTACAAGCAACGAGCAGTTCTTC
CASSRTSNEQFF